Detailed here is one T cell receptor (beta chain). Its matching antigen is unknown. PCR was performed using 60 Vbeta and 13 Jbeta primers. Using immunoSEQ multiplex PCR, the repertoire was profiled, and TCRdb retains in-frame clones only, with some absent. The sample contains about 180,000 clones, around 82% of which appear only once. Germline V gives CDR1 MDHEN, CDR2 SYDVKM. The CDR3 has 14 amino acids. V gave up 9 bases and J gave up 1 base; unmatched junction bases: 5. This sample was included in a study of cytomegalovirus exposure and HLA in healthy donors. Study-level results: Later analysis showed TCR association rates varying by HLA locus, highest for DRB1 and lowest for HLA-C. It emerged from a later analysis that several of the most significant clusters appeared to be linked to common viral pathogens.

The clonotype originates from a boy aged 2-15 years in good health and CMV-seronegative. Sequenced input: PBMCs. The chain recombines TRBV28 with TRBJ2-1; 8 bases line up with TRBD1. The CDR3 DNA reads TGTGCCAGTATCGGGACAGGTTCCTACAATGAGCAGTTCTTC. Translating gives CASIGTGSYNEQFF.